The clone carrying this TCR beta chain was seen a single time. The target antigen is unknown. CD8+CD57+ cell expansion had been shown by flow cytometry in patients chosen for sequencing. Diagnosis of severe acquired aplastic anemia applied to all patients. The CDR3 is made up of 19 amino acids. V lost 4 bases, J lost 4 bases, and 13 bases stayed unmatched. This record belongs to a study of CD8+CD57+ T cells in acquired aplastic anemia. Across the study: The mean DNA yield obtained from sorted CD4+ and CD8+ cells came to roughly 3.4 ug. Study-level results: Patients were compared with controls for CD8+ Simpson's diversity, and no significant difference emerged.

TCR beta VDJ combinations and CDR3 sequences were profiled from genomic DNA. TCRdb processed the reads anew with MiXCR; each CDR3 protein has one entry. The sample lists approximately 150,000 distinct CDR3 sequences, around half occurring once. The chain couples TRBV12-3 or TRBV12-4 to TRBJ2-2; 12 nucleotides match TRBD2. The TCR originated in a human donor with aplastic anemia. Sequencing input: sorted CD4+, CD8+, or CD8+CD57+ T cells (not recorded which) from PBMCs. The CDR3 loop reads CASSSLTSGSSGSTGELFF. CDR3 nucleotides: TGTGCCAGCAGTTCATTGACTAGCGGGAGTTCAGGGAGCACCGGGGAGCTGTTTTTT.